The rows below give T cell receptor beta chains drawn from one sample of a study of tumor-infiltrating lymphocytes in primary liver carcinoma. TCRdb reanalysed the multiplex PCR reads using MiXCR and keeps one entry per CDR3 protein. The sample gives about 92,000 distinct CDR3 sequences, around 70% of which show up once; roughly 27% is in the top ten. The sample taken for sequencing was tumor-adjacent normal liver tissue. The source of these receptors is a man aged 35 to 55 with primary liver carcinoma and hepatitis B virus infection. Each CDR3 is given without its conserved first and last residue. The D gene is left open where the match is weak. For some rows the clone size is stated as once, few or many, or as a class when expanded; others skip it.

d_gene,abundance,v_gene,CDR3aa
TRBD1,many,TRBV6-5,ASATYRTGRYSPLH
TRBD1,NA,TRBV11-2,SMGQGITGELF
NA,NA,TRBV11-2,ATSPPSRGTYNEQF
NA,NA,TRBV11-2,ASNLMGTGKLVREAF
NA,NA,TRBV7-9,ASSDLGQYGKTGELF
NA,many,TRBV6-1,ASSENLVPPNYEQY
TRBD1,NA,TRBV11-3,ASSLEAGGGYKQY
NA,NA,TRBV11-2,ASSLDSVARGLSGANILT
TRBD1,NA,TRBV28,ASSSGQGGADTQY
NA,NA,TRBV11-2,VSSFHYRDGDTHY
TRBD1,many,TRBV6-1,ASSDPGTASEAF
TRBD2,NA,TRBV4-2,VTTGLAGVYKSYERY
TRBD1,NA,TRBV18,ASSTGTGGRNEQY
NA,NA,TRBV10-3,GTVWGPPDGEAF
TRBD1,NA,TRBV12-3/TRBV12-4,TSSSRQGIDDYT
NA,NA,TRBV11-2,ASSLPVGTSYKQY
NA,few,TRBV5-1,ASGSTHEQY
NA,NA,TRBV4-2,ASSQEKGVTDTHY
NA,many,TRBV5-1,ASSLGQQGYNEQF
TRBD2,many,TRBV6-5,ASSYLSGRASTDTQY
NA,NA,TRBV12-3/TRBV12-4,AWSPRGSNTEAF
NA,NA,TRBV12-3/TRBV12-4,VSGTGTDTQY
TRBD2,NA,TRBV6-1,ASSGGRTSDEQY
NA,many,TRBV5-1,ASSLGGAGETEAF
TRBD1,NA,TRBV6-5,ASSSRTGAILPLH
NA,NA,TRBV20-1,SARVAFNEQF
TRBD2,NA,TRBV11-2,AISANTLAGGEQF